This T cell receptor beta chain stems from a study of blood T cell repertoires in COVID-19. Produced via immunoSEQ multiplex PCR; TCRdb's table is partial and in-frame only. This sample yields fewer than 250,000 clones, of which 88% are seen a single time; around 1.6% belongs to the top ten. Germline V CDR1 and CDR2: SGHVS, FQNEAQ. This CDR3 is built from 15 residues. Trimming took off 5 bases at V and 0 bases at J, with 10 bases between the two ends. The sequence derives from a man between 65 and 85 years old with acute or convalescent COVID-19. The sequencing input was peripheral blood. The chain uses TRBV7-8 and TRBJ1-4; possibly TRBD1 for D (5 bases). CDR3 protein: CASSPTGATNEKLFF. CDR3 sequence (DNA): TGTGCCAGCAGCCCTACAGGTGCAACTAATGAAAAACTGTTTTTT.